The 18 T cell receptor beta chains below come from one sample, sequenced in a study of T cell repertoires in aging, cancer and after chemotherapy. Rearranged V-D-J TRB sequences were amplified with a mixed TRB-A/B primer pool. MiXCR, applied by TCRdb to the multiplex PCR reads, yields one record per CDR3 protein. The repertoire holds some 10,000 distinct CDR3 sequences, around 40% seen once, with roughly 8.2% in the top ten. Peripheral blood genomic DNA, not sorted cells or RNA, was the template. What was sequenced was blood. Every receptor here comes from a human donor in good health.

V is TRBV27 and J is TRBJ1-5; D is unclear. Germline CDR1 MNHEY, CDR2 SMNVEV (reference sequence). Trimming pared 5 bases from V and 1 base from J, leaving 6 bases between. This CDR3 comprises 13 residues. The CDR3 DNA is TGTGCCAGCAGTCCTCCCAGCAATCAGCCCCAGCATTTT. It encodes CASSPPSNQPQHF.

This clonotype was counted between two and nine times. The CDR3 nucleotides are TGTGCCAGCAGCTGGCCGTCCGGCAGCGGGAGCTCTGGGGCCAACGTCCTGACTTTC. This sequence encodes CASSWPSGSGSSGANVLTF. V and J are TRBV5-6 and TRBJ2-6; 8 bases are a match to TRBD2. This CDR3 is 19 amino acids long. The germline CDR1 and CDR2 sequences are SGHDT and YYEEEE. Germline trimming cut 3 bases from V and 0 bases from J; bases unmatched to any gene: 11.

V and J are TRBV19 and TRBJ1-5, with TRBD1 matching over 7 bases. This CDR3 has 16 amino acids. J lost 0 bases, V lost 6 bases, and 8 bases had no gene match. Germline-derived CDR1 and CDR2 are LNHDA and SQIVND (reference sequence). CDR3 protein: CASRLGTAYSNQPQHF. CDR3 nucleotides: TGTGCCAGTAGGCTAGGGACAGCTTATAGCAATCAGCCCCAGCATTTT.

V gene TRBV6-2 or TRBV6-3 combines with J gene TRBJ2-7, with D perhaps being TRBD1 or TRBD2 (5 bases each). CDR1 is MNHEY, CDR2 SVGEGT, per germline. V lost 7 bases and J lost 2, with 15 bases in between. The CDR3 has 14 residues. In DNA form, the CDR3 reads TGTGCCAGCAACAAGGGGCTCGGGGCCTACGAGCAGTACTTC. Encoded protein: CASNKGLGAYEQYF.

V and J are TRBV10-3 and TRBJ2-3, with 12 bases aligning to TRBD2. The V gene's germline CDR1 is ENHRY and CDR2 SYGVKD. This CDR3 is 17 amino acids long. After removal of 4 bases from V and 4 bases from J, the junction contained 9 bases not matched to a gene. This CDR3 is CAISGTGASGRADTQYF. The CDR3 DNA follows: TGTGCCATCAGTGGGACCGGGGCTAGCGGGAGGGCAGATACGCAGTATTTT.

In its sample, this clonotype ranks as medium-sized. This sequence joins TRBV29-1 and TRBJ2-2, with a possible D match to TRBD1 (6 bases). V was trimmed by 6 bases and J by 1 base, leaving 9 bases between them. Germline CDR1 reads SQVTM; CDR2 reads ANQGSEA. CDR3 size: 13 residues. The CDR3 bases are TGCAGCGTAGAACAGGGGAACACCGGGGAGCTGTTTTTT. Translated, it gives CSVEQGNTGELFF.

The rearrangement uses TRBV7-9 and TRBJ2-7; D remains ambiguous. Trimming shortened V by 3 bases and J by 2 bases, and 5 bases separated the two germline ends. The CDR3 spans 12 residues. The germline V gene encodes CDR1 SEHNR and CDR2 FQNEAQ (reference sequence). This CDR3 is CASSLSPYEQYF. The CDR3 DNA reads TGTGCCAGCAGCTTGTCCCCCTACGAGCAGTACTTC.

The chain has TRBV18 and TRBJ2-3, with D tentatively TRBD1 or TRBD2 (5 bases each). The CDR3 is made up of 16 amino acids. CDR1 and CDR2 from the germline V gene are KGHSH and LQKENI. Trimming shortened V by 3 bases and J by 3 bases, and 16 bases separated the two germline ends. The CDR3 coding sequence is TGTGCCAGCTCACCCGGGGACCCCTCGGGGACAGATACGCAGTATTTT. Residues: CASSPGDPSGTDTQYF.

This clonotype was seen just once. The chain is built from TRBV6-5 and TRBJ2-3, with 11 bases lining up with TRBD2. The J segment lost 0 bases and the V segment lost 5 bases, leaving 7 bases of the junction unmatched. The germline CDR1 and CDR2 sequences are MNHEY and SVGAGI. This CDR3 comprises 17 residues. The CDR3 DNA reads as TGTGCCAGCAGTCGAACGACTAGCGGGGCTAGCACAGATACGCAGTATTTT. It codes for CASSRTTSGASTDTQYF.

The J gene is TRBJ1-4, the V gene TRBV27; TRBD1 matches 10 bases. The CDR3 loop spans 16 amino acids. CDR1 and CDR2 (germline): MNHEY, SMNVEV (reference sequence). The J segment lost 1 base and the V segment lost 6 bases, leaving 5 bases of the junction unmatched. The CDR3 reads CASSRDRGETNEKLFF. As DNA, the CDR3 is TGTGCCAGCAGCCGGGACAGGGGCGAAACTAATGAAAAACTGTTTTTT.

This clonotype was picked up a small number of times. The junction shows a germline mismatch at one end, possibly a read error. V gene TRBV12-3 or TRBV12-4 combines with J gene TRBJ2-3; TRBD2 agrees at 15 bases. The CDR3 totals 16 residues. The CDR3 DNA reads TGTGCCAGCAGCTTAGGACTAGCGGGAGGGGCAGATACGCAGTATTTT. This codes for CASSLGLAGGADTQYF.

This chain uses TRBV19 with TRBJ2-7; 9 positions agree with TRBD2. The V and J ends lost 5 bases and 5 bases, in that order; junction bases with no gene match: 4. CDR1 is LNHDA and CDR2 is SQIVND in the germline V gene (reference sequence). The CDR3 covers 13 residues. The CDR3 loop reads CASSLRLADEQYF. The CDR3 coding sequence is TGTGCCAGTAGTCTCAGACTAGCGGACGAGCAGTACTTC.

The V call is TRBV19, the J call TRBJ2-7, with D possibly being TRBD2 (6 bases). Trimming shortened V by 5 bases and J by 1 base, and 12 bases separated the two germline ends. Germline CDR1 reads LNHDA; CDR2 reads SQIVND (reference sequence). The CDR3 totals 14 residues. CDR3 in amino acids: CASSLAATSYEQYF. CDR3 nucleotides: TGTGCCAGTAGTTTAGCGGCAACGTCCTACGAGCAGTACTTC. The variable domain in full, completed from reference TRBV19 and TRBJ2-7, reads DGGITQSPKYLFRKEGQNVTLSCEQNLNHDAMYWYRQDPGQGLRLIYYSQIVNDFQKGDIAEGYSVSREKKESFPLTVTSAQKNPTAFYLCASSLAATSYEQYFGPGTRLTVT.

Within the sample, this clonotype is medium-sized (0.01 to 0.1%). The CDR3 bases are TGTGCCAGTAGTCCAAGACTAGCAGATACGCAGTATTTT. Its translation: CASSPRLADTQYF. The V gene is TRBV19, the J gene TRBJ2-3; possible D gene TRBD2, 6 bases. The germline CDR1 and CDR2 sequences are LNHDA and SQIVND (reference sequence). Between the trimmed V and J ends, which lost 5 bases and 4 bases, there was a span of 10 bases. CDR3 length: 13 amino acids.

This clonotype was observed a few times. The V and J genes are TRBV12-3 or TRBV12-4 and TRBJ2-2; D is uncertain. V was pared by 3 bases and J by 6 bases, with 8 bases between. CDR3 length equals 13 residues. The chain's CDR3 is CASSFRVAGELFF. In nucleotides, the CDR3 is TGTGCCAGCAGTTTTCGAGTGGCCGGGGAGCTGTTTTTT.

This clonotype has more than one count but fewer than ten. The V and J genes are TRBV19 and TRBJ2-1, with TRBD1 matching over 7 bases. The germline CDR1 and CDR2 sequences are LNHDA and SQIVND (reference sequence). The CDR3 is 15 amino acids. V lost 4 bases and J lost 3; bases outside the gene matches: 6. In DNA form, the CDR3 reads TGTGCCAGTAGTACCCCCGGGACAGTCTACAATGAGCAGTTCTTC. It specifies CASSTPGTVYNEQFF.

This clonotype has a handful of counts. The V call is TRBV27, the J call TRBJ2-2; TRBD1 aligns across 8 bases. The CDR3 is made up of 14 amino acids. Germline CDR1 reads MNHEY; CDR2 reads SMNVEV (reference sequence). The V gene end was trimmed by 6 bases and the J gene end by 6 bases; junction bases not matched to a gene: 6. CDR3 in amino acids: CASRDRVRAGELFF. CDR3 bases: TGTGCCAGCAGGGACAGGGTTCGAGCCGGGGAGCTGTTTTTT.

The gene calls are TRBV30 and TRBJ2-1, with D unresolved. The CDR3 loop spans 13 amino acids. V gave up 5 bases and J gave up 8 bases, with 16 bases separating them. CDR1 is GTSNPN, CDR2 SVGIG, per germline (reference sequence). As DNA, the CDR3 is TGTGCCTGGTATAGGCCCTTAGGTGATGAGCAGTTCTTC. This codes for CAWYRPLGDEQFF.